The entry below describes one T cell receptor (beta chain). This CDR3 is 16 amino acids long. V was pared by 2 bases and J by 1 base, with 13 bases between. The germline V gene has CDR1 SGHVS and CDR2 FNYEAQ. The sample comes from a study of CD8 T cells in ankylosing spondylitis. TCRdb re-derived calls from the 5' RACE reads in MiXCR, one entry per CDR3 protein. Of around 300,000 distinct CDR3 sequences detected, approximately 10% appear once; the ten largest clones hold more than 7%. This sequence originates from a female donor with ankylosing spondylitis or in good health (not recorded which). The sample consisted of blood, either unsorted or a sorted T cell fraction (not recorded which). This chain connects TRBV7-6 to TRBJ2-3; D uncertain. CDR3 amino acids: CASSLRSGRGTDTQYF. Here the CDR3 DNA reads TGTGCCAGCAGCTTACGCTCCGGACGGGGCACAGATACGCAGTATTTT.